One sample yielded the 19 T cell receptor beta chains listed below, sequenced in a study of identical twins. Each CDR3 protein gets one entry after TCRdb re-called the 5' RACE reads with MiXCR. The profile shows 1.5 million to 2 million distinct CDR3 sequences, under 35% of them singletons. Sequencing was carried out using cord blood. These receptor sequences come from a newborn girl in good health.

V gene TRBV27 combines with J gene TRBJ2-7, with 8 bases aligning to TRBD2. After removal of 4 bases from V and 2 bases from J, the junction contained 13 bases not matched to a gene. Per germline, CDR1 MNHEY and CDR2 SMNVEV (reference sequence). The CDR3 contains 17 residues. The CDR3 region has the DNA TGTGCCAGCAGTTGCCGACACGGCGGGAGGCCACCCTACGAGCAGTACTTC. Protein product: CASSCRHGGRPPYEQYF.

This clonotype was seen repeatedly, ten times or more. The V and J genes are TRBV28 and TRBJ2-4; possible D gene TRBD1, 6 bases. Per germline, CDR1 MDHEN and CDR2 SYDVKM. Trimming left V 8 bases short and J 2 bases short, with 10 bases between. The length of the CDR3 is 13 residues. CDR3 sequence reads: CASGQLTKNIQYF. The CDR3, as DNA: TGTGCCAGCGGACAGCTGACCAAAAACATTCAGTACTTC.

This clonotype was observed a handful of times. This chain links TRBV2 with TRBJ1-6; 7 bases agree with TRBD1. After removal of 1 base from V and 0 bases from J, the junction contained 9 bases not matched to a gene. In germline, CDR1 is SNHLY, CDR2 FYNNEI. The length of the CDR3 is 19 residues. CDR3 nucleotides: TGTGCCAGCAGTGAAGTGGGACAGTATTTCAGCTCCTATAATTCACCCCTCCACTTT. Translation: CASSEVGQYFSSYNSPLHF.

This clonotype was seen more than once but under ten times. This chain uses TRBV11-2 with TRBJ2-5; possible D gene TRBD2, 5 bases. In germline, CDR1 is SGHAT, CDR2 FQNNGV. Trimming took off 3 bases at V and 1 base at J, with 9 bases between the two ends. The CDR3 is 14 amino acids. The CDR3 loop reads CASSFGLFQETQYF. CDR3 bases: TGTGCCAGCAGCTTTGGACTTTTCCAAGAGACCCAGTACTTC.

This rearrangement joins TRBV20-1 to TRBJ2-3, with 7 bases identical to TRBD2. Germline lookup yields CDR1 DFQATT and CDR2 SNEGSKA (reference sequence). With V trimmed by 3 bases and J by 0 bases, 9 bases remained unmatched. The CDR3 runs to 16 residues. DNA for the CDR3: TGCAGTGCTAGGCCTCCTAGCGGCCGTAGCACAGATACGCAGTATTTT. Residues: CSARPPSGRSTDTQYF.

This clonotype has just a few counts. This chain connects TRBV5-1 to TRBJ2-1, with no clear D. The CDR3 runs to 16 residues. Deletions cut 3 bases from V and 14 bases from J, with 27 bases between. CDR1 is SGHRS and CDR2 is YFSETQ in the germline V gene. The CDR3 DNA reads TGCGCCAGCAGCTCCCGACAATCCGAGAGAACCGCTGGAAAGTTCTTC. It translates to CASSSRQSERTAGKFF.

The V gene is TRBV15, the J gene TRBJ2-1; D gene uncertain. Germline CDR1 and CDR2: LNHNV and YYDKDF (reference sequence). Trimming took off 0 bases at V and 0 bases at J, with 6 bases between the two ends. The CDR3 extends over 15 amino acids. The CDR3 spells CATSRDVSSYNEQFF. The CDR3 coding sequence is TGTGCCACCAGCAGAGATGTTAGCTCCTACAATGAGCAGTTCTTC.

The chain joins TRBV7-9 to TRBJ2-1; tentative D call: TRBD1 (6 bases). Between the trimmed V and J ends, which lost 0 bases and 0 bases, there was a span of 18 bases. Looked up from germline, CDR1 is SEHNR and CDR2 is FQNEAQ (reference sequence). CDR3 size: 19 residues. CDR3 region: CASSLARFRDTSSYNEQFF. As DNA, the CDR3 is TGTGCCAGCAGCTTAGCTCGGTTCCGGGACACGAGCTCCTACAATGAGCAGTTCTTC.

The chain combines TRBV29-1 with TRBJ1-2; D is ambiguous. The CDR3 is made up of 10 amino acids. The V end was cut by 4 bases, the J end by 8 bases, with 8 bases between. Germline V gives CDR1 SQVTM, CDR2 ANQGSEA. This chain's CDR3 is CSVVQDGYTF. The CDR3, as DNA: TGCAGCGTTGTCCAGGACGGCTACACCTTC.

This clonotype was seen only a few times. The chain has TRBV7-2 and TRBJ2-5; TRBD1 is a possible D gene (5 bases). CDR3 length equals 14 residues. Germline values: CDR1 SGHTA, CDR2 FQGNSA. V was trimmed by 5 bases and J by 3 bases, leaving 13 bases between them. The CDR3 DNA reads TGTGCCAGCAGCCCAATCGGCAGGGAAGAGACCCAGTACTTC. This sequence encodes CASSPIGREETQYF. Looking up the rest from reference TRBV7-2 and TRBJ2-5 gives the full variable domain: GAGVSQSPSNKVTEKGKDVELRCDPISGHTALYWYRQSLGQGLEFLIYFQGNSAPDKSGLPSDRFSAERTGGSVSTLTIQRTQQEDSAVYLCASSPIGREETQYFGPGTRLLVL.

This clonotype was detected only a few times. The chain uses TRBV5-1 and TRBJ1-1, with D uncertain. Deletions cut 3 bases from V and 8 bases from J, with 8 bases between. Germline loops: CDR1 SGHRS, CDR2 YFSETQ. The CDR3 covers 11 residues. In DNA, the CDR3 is TGCGCCAGCAGCTCGGTCGGGGAAGCTTTCTTT. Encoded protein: CASSSVGEAFF.

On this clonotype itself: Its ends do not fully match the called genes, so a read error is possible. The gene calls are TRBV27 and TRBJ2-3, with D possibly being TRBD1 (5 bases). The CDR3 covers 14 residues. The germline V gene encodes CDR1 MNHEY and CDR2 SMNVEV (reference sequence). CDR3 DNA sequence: TGTGCCAGCAGTTTGGTCAGGGCCGGTGATACACAGTATTTT. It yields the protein CASSLVRAGDTQYF.

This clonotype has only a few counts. CDR3 DNA: TGTGCCAGCAGCCCGAACCTGGGGGGCAATCAGCCCCAGCATTTT. Its protein is CASSPNLGGNQPQHF. The rearrangement links TRBV6-5 to TRBJ1-5; D possibly corresponds to TRBD1 (5 bases). The CDR3 loop spans 15 amino acids. Germline V gene lookup returns CDR1 MNHEY and CDR2 SVGAGI. The V and J ends lost 6 bases and 2 bases respectively, with 14 bases between them.

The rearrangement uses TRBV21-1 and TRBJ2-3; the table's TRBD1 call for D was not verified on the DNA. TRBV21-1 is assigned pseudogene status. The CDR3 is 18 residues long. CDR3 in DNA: TGTGCCAGCAGCAGGGGGGGCGTTGCGCGCGCTAGCACAGATACGCAGTATTTT. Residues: CASSRGGVARASTDTQYF.

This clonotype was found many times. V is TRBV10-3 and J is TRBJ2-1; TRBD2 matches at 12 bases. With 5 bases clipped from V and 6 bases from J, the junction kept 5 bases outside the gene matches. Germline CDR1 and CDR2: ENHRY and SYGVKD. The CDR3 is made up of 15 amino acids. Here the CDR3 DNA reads TGTGCCATCAGTTCCGGGACTAGCGGGCCCAATGAGCAGTTCTTC. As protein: CAISSGTSGPNEQFF.

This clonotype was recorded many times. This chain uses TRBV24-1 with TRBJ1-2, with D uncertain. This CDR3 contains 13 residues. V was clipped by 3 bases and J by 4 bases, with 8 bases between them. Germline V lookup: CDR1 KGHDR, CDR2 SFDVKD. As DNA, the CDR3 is TGTGCCACCAGTGATGACGGATTCTATGGCTACACCTTC. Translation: CATSDDGFYGYTF.

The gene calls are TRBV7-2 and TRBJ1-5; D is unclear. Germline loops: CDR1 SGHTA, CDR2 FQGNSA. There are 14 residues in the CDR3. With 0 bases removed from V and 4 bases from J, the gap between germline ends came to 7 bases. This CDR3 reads CASSLARRNQPQHF. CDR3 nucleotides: TGTGCCAGCAGCTTAGCGCGGCGGAATCAGCCCCAGCATTTT. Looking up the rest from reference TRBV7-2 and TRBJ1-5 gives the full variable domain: GAGVSQSPSNKVTEKGKDVELRCDPISGHTALYWYRQSLGQGLEFLIYFQGNSAPDKSGLPSDRFSAERTGGSVSTLTIQRTQQEDSAVYLCASSLARRNQPQHFGDGTRLSIL.

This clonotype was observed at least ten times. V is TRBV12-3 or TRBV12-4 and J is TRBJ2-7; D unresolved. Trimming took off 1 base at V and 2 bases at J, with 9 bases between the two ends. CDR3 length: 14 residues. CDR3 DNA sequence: TGTGCCAGCAGTTTAGTTCGACACCCCTACGAGCAGTACTTC. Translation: CASSLVRHPYEQYF.

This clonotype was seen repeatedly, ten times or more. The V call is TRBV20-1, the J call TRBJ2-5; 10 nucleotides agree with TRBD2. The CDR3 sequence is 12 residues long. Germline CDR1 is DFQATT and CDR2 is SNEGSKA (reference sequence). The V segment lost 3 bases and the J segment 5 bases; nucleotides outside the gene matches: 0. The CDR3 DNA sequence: TGCAGTGCTAGGACTAGCGGGGAGACCCAGTACTTC. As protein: CSARTSGETQYF.